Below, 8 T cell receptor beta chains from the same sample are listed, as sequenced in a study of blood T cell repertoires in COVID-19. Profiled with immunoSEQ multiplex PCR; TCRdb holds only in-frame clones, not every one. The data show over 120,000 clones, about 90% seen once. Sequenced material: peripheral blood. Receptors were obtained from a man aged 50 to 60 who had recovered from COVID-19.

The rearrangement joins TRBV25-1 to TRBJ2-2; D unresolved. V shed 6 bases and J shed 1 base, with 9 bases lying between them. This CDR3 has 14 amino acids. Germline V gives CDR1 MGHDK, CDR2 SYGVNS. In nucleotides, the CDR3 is TGTGCCAGCAGCCCGCGGATGAACACCGGGGAGCTGTTTTTT. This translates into CASSPRMNTGELFF.

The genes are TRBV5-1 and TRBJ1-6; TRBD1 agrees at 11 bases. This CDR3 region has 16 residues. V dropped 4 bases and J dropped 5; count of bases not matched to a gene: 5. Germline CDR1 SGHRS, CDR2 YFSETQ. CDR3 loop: CASSPWDRGNNSPLHF. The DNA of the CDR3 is TGCGCCAGCAGCCCCTGGGACAGGGGGAATAATTCACCCCTCCACTTT. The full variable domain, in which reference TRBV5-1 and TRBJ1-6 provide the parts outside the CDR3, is KAGVTQTPRYLIKTRGQQVTLSCSPISGHRSVSWYQQTPGQGLQFLFEYFSETQRNKGNFPGRFSGRQFSNSRSEMNVSTLELGDSALYLCASSPWDRGNNSPLHFGNGTRLTVT.

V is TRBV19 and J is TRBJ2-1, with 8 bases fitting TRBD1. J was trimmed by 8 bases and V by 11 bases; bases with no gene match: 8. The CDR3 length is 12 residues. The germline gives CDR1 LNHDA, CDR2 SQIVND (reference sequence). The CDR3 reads CAVWTGPDEQFF. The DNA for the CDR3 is TGTGCCGTCTGGACAGGGCCTGATGAGCAGTTCTTC.

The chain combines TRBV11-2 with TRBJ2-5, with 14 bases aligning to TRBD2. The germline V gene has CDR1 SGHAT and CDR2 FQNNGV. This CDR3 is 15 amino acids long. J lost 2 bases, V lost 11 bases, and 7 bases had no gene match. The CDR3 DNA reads TGTGCCCAAAGTGGACTAGCGGGGGGTCAAGAGACCCAGTACTTC. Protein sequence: CAQSGLAGGQETQYF.

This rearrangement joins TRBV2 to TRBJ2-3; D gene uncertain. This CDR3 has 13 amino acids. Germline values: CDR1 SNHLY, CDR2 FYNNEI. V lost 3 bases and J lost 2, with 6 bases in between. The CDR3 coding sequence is TGTGCCAGCAGTGACTTTCCCACAGATACGCAGTATTTT. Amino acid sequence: CASSDFPTDTQYF.

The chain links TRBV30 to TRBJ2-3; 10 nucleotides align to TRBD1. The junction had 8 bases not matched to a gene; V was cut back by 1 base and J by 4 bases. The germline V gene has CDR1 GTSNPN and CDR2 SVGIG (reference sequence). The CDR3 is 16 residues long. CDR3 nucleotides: TGTGCCTGGAGTGCAGGACAGGGGGGACTATCAGATACGCAGTATTTT. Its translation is CAWSAGQGGLSDTQYF.

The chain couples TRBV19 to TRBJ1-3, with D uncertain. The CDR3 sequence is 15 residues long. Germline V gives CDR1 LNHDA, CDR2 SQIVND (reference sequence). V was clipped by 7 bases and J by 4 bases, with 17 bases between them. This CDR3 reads CASTLGGVMGNTIYF. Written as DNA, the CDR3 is TGTGCCAGTACCCTCGGCGGGGTGATGGGAAACACCATATATTTT.

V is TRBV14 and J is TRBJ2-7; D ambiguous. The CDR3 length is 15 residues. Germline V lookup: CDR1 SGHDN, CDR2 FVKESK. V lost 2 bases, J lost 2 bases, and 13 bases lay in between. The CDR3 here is CASSQFVTQTYEQYF. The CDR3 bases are TGTGCCAGCAGCCAATTCGTAACACAGACCTACGAGCAGTACTTC.